The 3 T cell receptor beta chains below all came from one sample that was sequenced in a study of T cell responses to AZD1222 COVID-19 vaccine (dated by TCRdb to the early 2020s). Libraries came from the immunoSEQ multiplex PCR assay. The immuneACCESS repertoire file appears here via TCRdb, limited to in-frame rearrangements. These files lack a portion of the clones; in checked studies, under half of the deficit traces to unresolved V genes, and the cause of the others is not known. The sample table shows roughly 180,000 clones, and approximately 91% are seen once. The biggest ten clones account for 3% to 3.5% of the sample. Interpreted using the paper, the time point label stands for: about 28 days (+/-7) after the second vaccine dose. Sequenced here: peripheral blood, sampled 28 days after the second AZD1222 dose. These receptors originate from an adult who received the AZD1222 COVID-19 vaccine.

The rearrangement links TRBV6-1 to TRBJ1-2; maybe TRBD1 (5 bases). Germline V gene sequence: CDR1 MNHNS, CDR2 SASEGT. V was pared by 2 bases and J by 8 bases, with 12 bases between. This CDR3 spans 13 amino acids. The CDR3 coding sequence is TGTGCCAGCAGTGAACTAGGGGTGGGCGGCTACACCTTC. Its translation: CASSELGVGGYTF.

The chain is built from TRBV10-3 and TRBJ1-5; D remains unclear. Germline V CDR1 and CDR2: ENHRY, SYGVKD. The CDR3 has 10 amino acids. V lost 4 bases, J lost 7 bases, and 2 bases lay in between. The CDR3 loop is CAISAQPQHF. The CDR3 nucleotides read TGTGCCATCAGTGCCCAGCCCCAGCATTTT.

The chain carries TRBV6-2 or TRBV6-3 and TRBJ1-5; D gene uncertain. V lost 1 base and J 4 bases, leaving 2 bases between the germline ends. Germline V gene sequence: CDR1 MNHEY, CDR2 SVGEGT. The CDR3 covers 12 residues. The CDR3, as DNA: TGTGCCAGCAGTTACTTTAATCAGCCCCAGCATTTT. This encodes CASSYFNQPQHF.